This T cell receptor (beta chain) was sequenced for a study of monozygotic twins with inflammatory bowel disease. Per-sample cDNA came from eight separate reactions. TCRdb re-called the 5' RACE reads and shows each CDR3 protein once, DNA omitted. This sample's clone table lists approximately 400,000 distinct CDR3 sequences. The length of the CDR3 is 14 residues. Germline CDR1 reads SGDLS; CDR2 reads YYNGEE. Study-wide points: Repertoires of patients may have been made more variable by differing immunosuppressive treatments.

With regard to this clonotype: Its specificity is unknown.

Whole blood served as the source of total RNA, and no T cell sorting took place. V and J are TRBV9 and TRBJ1-3. Sequences were obtained from blood. The clonotype was recovered from a human donor with ulcerative colitis or Crohn's disease, or a healthy co-twin of an affected twin (not recorded which). CDR3 residues: CASSGDSSGNTIYF.